This T cell receptor beta chain was recorded in a study of blood T cell repertoires in COVID-19. Looking at the study overall: The United States, Italy and Spain provided the acute and convalescent COVID-19 samples.

Produced via immunoSEQ multiplex PCR; TCRdb's table is partial and in-frame only. The table has roughly 150,000 clones, just over 90% seen once; the top ten hold roughly 2.3%. The sequence came from a man aged 18 to 29 with acute or convalescent COVID-19. Specimen: peripheral blood.

The CDR3 loop reads CASSVLLGSYDPGGYTF. CDR3 sequence (DNA): TGTGCCAGCAGCGTATTGCTCGGCTCTTACGACCCGGGGGGCTACACCTTC. The V and J genes are TRBV9 and TRBJ1-2; D call uncertain. In germline, CDR1 is SGDLS, CDR2 YYNGEE. The V end was cut by 1 base, the J end by 8 bases, with 24 bases between. The CDR3 has 17 amino acids. The entire variable domain, with the rest obtained from reference TRBV9 and TRBJ1-2, is as follows: DSGVTQTPKHLITATGQRVTLRCSPRSGDLSVYWYQQSLDQGLQFLIQYYNGEERAKGNILERFSAQQFPDLHSELNLSSLELGDSALYFCASSVLLGSYDPGGYTFGSGTRLTVV.